This TCR beta chain was sequenced in a study of vaccination and CD4 T cells after COVID-19. This CDR3 has 15 amino acids. Germline CDR1 MNHEY, CDR2 SVGAGI. V was clipped by 0 bases and J by 7 bases; unmatched bases: 8. Concerning this clonotype: The target antigen is unknown.

The treatment here: 10-day PBMC culture with coronavirus spike peptide pools or control peptides (ViraFEST assay). Scientists ran DNA taken from cultured CD4+ T cells through the Oncomine TCR Beta short-read assay for sequencing. TCRdb used MiXCR to reprocess the PCR reads, holding one entry per CDR3 protein. The table includes some 17,000 distinct CDR3 sequences, 50% to 70% detected once. V gene TRBV6-5 combines with J gene TRBJ1-2; 7 bases agree with TRBD1. Sequenced material: CD4+ T cells from blood, cultured in vitro, taken after SARS-CoV-2 vaccination. The receptor comes from a human donor who had recovered from COVID-19. CDR3 sequence reads: CASSYSGGSQAGYTF. In DNA form, the CDR3 reads TGTGCCAGCAGTTACTCAGGGGGCTCTCAAGCTGGCTACACCTTC.